This T cell receptor beta chain appears in the sequencing data of a study of preoperative IRX-2 immunotherapy in early breast cancer. Treatment given: preoperative locoregional IRX-2 cytokine immunotherapy. Patients received preoperative, locoregional IRX-2 cytokine immunotherapy in a phase Ib study. Generated by immunoSEQ multiplex PCR, the TCRdb table keeps only in-frame clones and is missing some. The table shows some 30,000 clones, with 90% occurring only once. This specimen was acquired from a patient treated with IRX-2 immunotherapy. The TCR was taken from a human donor with breast cancer.

The CDR3 reads CASSPGTGGAGNYGYTF. The CDR3 DNA is TGTGCCAGCTCACCTGGGACAGGGGGCGCGGGTAACTATGGCTACACCTTC. This chain connects TRBV18 to TRBJ1-2, with 12 bases identical to TRBD1. CDR1 is KGHSH and CDR2 is LQKENI in the germline V gene. Losses at the gene ends were 3 bases for V and 1 base for J; bases not matched to a gene: 6. The CDR3 is 17 amino acids.